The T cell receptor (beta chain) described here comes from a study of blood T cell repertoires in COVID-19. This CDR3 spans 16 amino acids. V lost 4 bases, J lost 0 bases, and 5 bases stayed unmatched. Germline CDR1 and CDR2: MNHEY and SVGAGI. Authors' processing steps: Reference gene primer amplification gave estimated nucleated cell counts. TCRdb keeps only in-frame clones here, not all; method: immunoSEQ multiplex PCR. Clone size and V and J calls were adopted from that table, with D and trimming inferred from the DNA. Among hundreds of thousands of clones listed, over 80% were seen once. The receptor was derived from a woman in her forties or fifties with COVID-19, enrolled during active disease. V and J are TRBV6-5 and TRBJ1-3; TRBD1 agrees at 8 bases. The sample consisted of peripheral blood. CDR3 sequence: CASSSGQGISGNTIYF. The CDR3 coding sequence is TGTGCCAGCAGTTCCGGACAGGGAATCTCTGGAAACACCATATATTTT.